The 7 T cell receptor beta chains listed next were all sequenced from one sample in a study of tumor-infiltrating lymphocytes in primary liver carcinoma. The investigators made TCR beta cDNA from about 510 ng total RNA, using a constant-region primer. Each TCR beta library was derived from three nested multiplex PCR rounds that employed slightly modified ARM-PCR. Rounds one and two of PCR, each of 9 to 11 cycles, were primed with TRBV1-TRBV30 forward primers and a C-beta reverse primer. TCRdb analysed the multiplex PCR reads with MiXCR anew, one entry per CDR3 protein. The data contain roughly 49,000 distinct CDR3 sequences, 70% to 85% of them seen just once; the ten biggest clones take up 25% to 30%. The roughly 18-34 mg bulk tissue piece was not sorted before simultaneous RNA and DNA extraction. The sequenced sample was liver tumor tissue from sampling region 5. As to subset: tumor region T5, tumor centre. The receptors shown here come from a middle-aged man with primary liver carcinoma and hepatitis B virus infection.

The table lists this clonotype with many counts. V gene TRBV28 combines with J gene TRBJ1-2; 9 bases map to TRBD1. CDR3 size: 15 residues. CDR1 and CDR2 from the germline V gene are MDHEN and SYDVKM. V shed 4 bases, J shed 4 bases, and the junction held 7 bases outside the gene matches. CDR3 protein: CASSSAGQGFYGYTF. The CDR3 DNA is TGTGCCAGCAGTTCGGCGGGACAGGGATTCTATGGCTACACCTTC.

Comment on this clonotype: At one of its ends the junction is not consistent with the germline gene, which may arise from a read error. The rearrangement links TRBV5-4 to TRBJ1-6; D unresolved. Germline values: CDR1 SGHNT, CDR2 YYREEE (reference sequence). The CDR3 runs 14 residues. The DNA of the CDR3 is TGTGCCAGCAGCTTGGGACACACTAATTCACCTCTCCACTTT. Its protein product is CASSLGHTNSPLHF. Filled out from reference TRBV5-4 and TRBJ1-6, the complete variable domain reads ETGVTQSPTHLIKTRGQQVTLRCSSQSGHNTVSWYQQALGQGPQFIFQYYREEENGRGNFPPRFSGLQFPNYSSELNVNALELDDSALYLCASSLGHTNSPLHFGNGTRLTVT.

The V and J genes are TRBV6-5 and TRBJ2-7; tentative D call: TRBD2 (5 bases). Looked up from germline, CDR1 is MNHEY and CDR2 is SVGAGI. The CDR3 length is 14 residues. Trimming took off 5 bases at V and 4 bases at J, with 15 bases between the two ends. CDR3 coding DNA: TGTGCCAGCAGTCGAGACATGGGAGATTACGAGCAGTACTTC. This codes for CASSRDMGDYEQYF.

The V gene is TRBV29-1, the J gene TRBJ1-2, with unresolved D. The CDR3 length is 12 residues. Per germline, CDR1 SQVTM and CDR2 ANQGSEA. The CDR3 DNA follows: TGCGGGGTTGAATGGGGAAACTATGGCTACACCTTC. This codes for CGVEWGNYGYTF.

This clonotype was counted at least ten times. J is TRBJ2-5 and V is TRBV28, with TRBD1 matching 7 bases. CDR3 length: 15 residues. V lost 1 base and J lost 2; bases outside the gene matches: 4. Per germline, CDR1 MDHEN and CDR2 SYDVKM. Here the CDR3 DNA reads TGTGCCAGCAGTTTATCCTACAGGGGTCAAGAGACCCAGTACTTC. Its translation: CASSLSYRGQETQYF.

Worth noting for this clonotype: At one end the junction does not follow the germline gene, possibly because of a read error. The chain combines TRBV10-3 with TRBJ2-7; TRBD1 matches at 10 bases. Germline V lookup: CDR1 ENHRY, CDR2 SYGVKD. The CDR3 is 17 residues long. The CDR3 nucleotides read TGTGCCATCGGTGCCCTTCCCCCGGGACAGGGGTTCGGCGAACAGTATTTC. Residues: CAIGALPPGQGFGEQYF.

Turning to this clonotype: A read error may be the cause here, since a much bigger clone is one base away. The CDR3, as DNA: TGTGCCAGCAAGGGCAGGACATACGATACGCGGTATTTT. Translation: CASKGRTYDTRYF. The V gene is TRBV12-3 or TRBV12-4, the J gene TRBJ2-3; the D gene is possibly TRBD1 (5 bases). The CDR3 consists of 13 residues.